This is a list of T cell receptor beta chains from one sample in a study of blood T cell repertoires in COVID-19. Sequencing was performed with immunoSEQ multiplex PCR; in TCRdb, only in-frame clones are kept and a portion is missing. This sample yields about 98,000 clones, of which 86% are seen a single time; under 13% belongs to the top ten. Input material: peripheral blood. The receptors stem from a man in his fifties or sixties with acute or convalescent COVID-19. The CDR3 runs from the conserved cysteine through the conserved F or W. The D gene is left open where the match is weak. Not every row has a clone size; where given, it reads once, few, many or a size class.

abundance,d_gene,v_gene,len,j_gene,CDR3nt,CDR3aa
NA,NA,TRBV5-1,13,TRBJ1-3,TGCGCCAGCAGCTTGGGCGGGGGAAACACCATATATTTT,CASSLGGGNTIYF
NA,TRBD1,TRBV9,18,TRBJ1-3,TGTGCCAGCAGCGCCAGGACGACAGGGGATCACTCTGGAAACACCATATATTTT,CASSARTTGDHSGNTIYF
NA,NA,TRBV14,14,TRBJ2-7,TGTGCCAGCAGTCTACACTCAGGGGTCGGTGAGCAGTACTTC,CASSLHSGVGEQYF
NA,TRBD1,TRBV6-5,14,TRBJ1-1,TGTGCCAGCAGACGACAGGGGGAATTCACTGAAGCTTTCTTT,CASRRQGEFTEAFF
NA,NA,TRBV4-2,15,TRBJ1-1,TGTGCCAGCAGCCAAACGGGGGGCCCGGACACTGAAGCTTTCTTT,CASSQTGGPDTEAFF
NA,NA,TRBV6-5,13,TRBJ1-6,TGTGCCAGCAGTTACCAGAATAATTCACCCCTCCACTTT,CASSYQNNSPLHF
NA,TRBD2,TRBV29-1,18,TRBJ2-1,TGCAGCGTTGGCAAGTTGCTGACTAGCGGGAACTCCTACAATGAGCAGTTCTTC,CSVGKLLTSGNSYNEQFF
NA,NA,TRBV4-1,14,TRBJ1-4,TGCGCCAGCAGCCAAGATCGGGATCGGGAAAAACTGTTTTTT,CASSQDRDREKLFF
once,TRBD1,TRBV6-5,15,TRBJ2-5,TGTGCCAGCAGCACCGGACAGGGACGGGAAGAGACCCAGTACTTC,CASSTGQGREETQYF
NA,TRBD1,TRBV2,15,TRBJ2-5,TGTGCCAGCAGTGAGAACAGGGGGCGAGGGGAGACCCAGTACTTC,CASSENRGRGETQYF
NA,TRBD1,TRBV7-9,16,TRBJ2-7,TGTGCCAGCAGCTTAGCCGGACAGGGCATCTGGAACGAGCAGTACTTC,CASSLAGQGIWNEQYF
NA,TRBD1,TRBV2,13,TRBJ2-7,TGTGCCAGCATTGGGACAGCTCCCTACGAGCAGTACTTC,CASIGTAPYEQYF
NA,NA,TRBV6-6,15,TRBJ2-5,TGTGCCAGCAGTTACTTGGGGACTGCCCGAGAGACCCAGTACTTC,CASSYLGTARETQYF
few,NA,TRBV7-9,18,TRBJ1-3,TGTGCCAGCAGCTTAAGGGGCGCGGGGGGAAGCTCTGGAAACACCATATATTTT,CASSLRGAGGSSGNTIYF
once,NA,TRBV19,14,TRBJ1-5,TGTGCCAGTAGGCGAGGAGGGTTCGGTCAGCCCCAGCATTTT,CASRRGGFGQPQHF
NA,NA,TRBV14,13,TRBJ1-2,TGTGCCAGCAGCCAAGACAGGGTCGGAGGCTACACCTTC,CASSQDRVGGYTF
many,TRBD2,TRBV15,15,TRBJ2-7,TGTGCCACCAGCAGAGATGCTAGCGGGAGCCACGAGCAGTACTTC,CATSRDASGSHEQYF
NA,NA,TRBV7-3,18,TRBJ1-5,TGTGCCAGCAGCTTAAATGAGGGGGACGAGGGCCCAGAGCAGCCCCAGCATTTT,CASSLNEGDEGPEQPQHF
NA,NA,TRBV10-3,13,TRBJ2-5,TGTGCCATCGTACTCAACGGCCAAGAGACCCAGTACTTC,CAIVLNGQETQYF
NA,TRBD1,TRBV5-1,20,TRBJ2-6,TGCGCCAGCCCCCAAAGGGCCCCGGGACAGGGTAATACTGGGGCCAACGTCCTGACTTTC,CASPQRAPGQGNTGANVLTF
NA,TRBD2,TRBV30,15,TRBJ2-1,TGTGCCTGGAGTGTAGGTGCGGGAGCGTATAATGAGCAGTTCTTC,CAWSVGAGAYNEQFF
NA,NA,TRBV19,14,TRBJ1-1,TGTGCCAGTAAAATAGAAAACATGAACACTGAAGCTTTCTTT,CASKIENMNTEAFF
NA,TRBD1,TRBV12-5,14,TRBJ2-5,TGTGCTAGTGGTTCCCGGACAGGGGAGGAGACCCAGTACTTC,CASGSRTGEETQYF
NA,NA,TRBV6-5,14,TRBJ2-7,TGTGCCAGCTCCTCCCGGGACTTCTCCCCCGAGCAGTACTTC,CASSSRDFSPEQYF
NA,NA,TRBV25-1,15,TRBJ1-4,TGTGCCAGCAGTGAATCGGGGGCAACTAATGAAAAACTGTTTTTT,CASSESGATNEKLFF
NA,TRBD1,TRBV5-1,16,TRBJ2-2,TGCGCCAGCAGCCCTGGACAGGGTTTTTATGGCGGGGAGCTGTTTTTT,CASSPGQGFYGGELFF